These 22 T cell receptor beta chains share one sample of origin, sequenced in a study of T cells in narcolepsy. Repertoires were generated with immunoSEQ multiplex PCR, while TCRdb's copy carries only in-frame clones and drops some. The repertoire includes 30,000 to 45,000 clones, approximately 86% of them detected once, and about 1.6% sits in the top ten. The sequenced sample consisted of CD45RA- memory CD4+ T cells from PBMCs. These receptors originate from a human donor with narcolepsy.

The chain combines TRBV5-4 with TRBJ2-7; 11 bases line up with TRBD1. The trim removed 0 bases at V and 4 bases at J, leaving 3 bases unmatched. Germline V gene data show CDR1 as SGHNT and CDR2 as YYREEE (reference sequence). The CDR3 length is 15 residues. CDR3 nucleotide sequence: TGTGCCAGCAGCTTGGGCGGGACAGGGGGGTACGAGCAGTACTTC. It codes for CASSLGGTGGYEQYF.

The chain has TRBV19 and TRBJ2-7; no reliable D call. Germline assignment: CDR1 LNHDA and CDR2 SQIVND (reference sequence). With 3 bases removed from V and 0 bases from J, the gap between germline ends came to 9 bases. The length of the CDR3 is 14 residues. CDR3 loop: CASSISDNSYEQYF. For the CDR3, the DNA is TGTGCCAGTAGTATTTCCGACAACTCCTACGAGCAGTACTTC.

The rearrangement links TRBV4-3 to TRBJ2-1; 9 positions agree with TRBD2. Germline V gene lookup returns CDR1 LGHNA and CDR2 YSLEER. This CDR3 spans 17 amino acids. With 1 base clipped from V and 8 bases from J, the junction kept 12 bases outside the gene matches. Here the CDR3 reads CASSQGSRRGGRDEQFF. DNA for the CDR3: TGCGCCAGCAGCCAAGGATCTCGGCGGGGGGGCAGGGATGAGCAGTTCTTC.

The chain links TRBV30 to TRBJ2-2; 8 bases agree with TRBD1. J gave up 4 bases and V 6 bases, and 10 bases lay outside the gene matches. CDR3 length: 15 amino acids. Germline V gene lookup returns CDR1 GTSNPN and CDR2 SVGIG (reference sequence). The CDR3 reads CACASRGRSTGELFF. The CDR3 nucleotides are TGTGCCTGTGCATCCAGGGGGCGCAGCACCGGGGAGCTGTTTTTT.

The rearrangement links TRBV5-1 to TRBJ2-1; D possibly corresponds to TRBD2 (5 bases). The CDR3 runs 15 residues. Germline V gene sequence: CDR1 SGHRS, CDR2 YFSETQ. V gave up 1 base and J gave up 0 bases, with 8 bases separating them. As DNA, the CDR3 is TGCGCCAGCAGCTTGAGGACTTTCTCCTACAATGAGCAGTTCTTC. Translated, it gives CASSLRTFSYNEQFF. The full variable domain, its missing parts supplied by reference TRBV5-1 and TRBJ2-1, is KAGVTQTPRYLIKTRGQQVTLSCSPISGHRSVSWYQQTPGQGLQFLFEYFSETQRNKGNFPGRFSGRQFSNSRSEMNVSTLELGDSALYLCASSLRTFSYNEQFFGPGTRLTVL.

The V call is TRBV4-2, the J call TRBJ2-7, with 9 bases identical to TRBD2. Germline V gives CDR1 LGHNA, CDR2 YNFKEQ. The junction had 2 bases not matched to a gene; V was cut back by 3 bases and J by 5 bases. CDR3 size: 13 residues. The chain's CDR3 is CASSHGLANEQYF. CDR3 in DNA: TGTGCCAGCAGCCACGGACTAGCGAACGAGCAGTACTTC.

This chain connects TRBV4-3 to TRBJ2-1, with D possibly matching TRBD2 (6 bases). Germline assignment: CDR1 LGHNA and CDR2 YSLEER. Trimming took 4 bases from V and 5 from J, leaving 15 bases between them. The CDR3 covers 15 residues. CDR3 sequence (DNA): TGCGCCAGCAGCCTTACAGGTCCGGGGGACAATGAGCAGTTCTTC. Protein: CASSLTGPGDNEQFF.

The DNA of the CDR3 is TGTGCCAGCAGCTTAGTTTCGGGGAACACTGAAGCTTTCTTT. As protein: CASSLVSGNTEAFF. The chain carries TRBV7-6 and TRBJ1-1; D ambiguous. The CDR3 consists of 14 residues. V was clipped by 1 base and J by 1 base, with 7 bases between them. Germline-derived CDR1 and CDR2 are SGHVS and FNYEAQ. The variable domain in full, completed from reference TRBV7-6 and TRBJ1-1, reads GAGVSQSPRYKVTKRGQDVALRCDPISGHVSLYWYRQALGQGPEFLTYFNYEAQQDKSGLPNDRFSAERPEGSISTLTIQRTEQRDSAMYRCASSLVSGNTEAFFGQGTRLTVV.

V and J are TRBV25-1 and TRBJ2-7, with D perhaps given as TRBD1 or TRBD2 (5 bases each). Trimming stripped 4 bases from V and 2 bases from J, with 15 bases between. CDR1 MGHDK and CDR2 SYGVNS come from the germline V gene. This CDR3 spans 15 amino acids. The CDR3 is CASSGTGTFAYEQYF. The CDR3 coding sequence is TGTGCCAGCAGTGGCACCGGGACGTTTGCCTACGAGCAGTACTTC.

This sequence joins TRBV7-6 and TRBJ2-5, with D possibly being TRBD2 (8 bases). The CDR3 is 17 residues long. CDR1 is SGHVS, CDR2 FNYEAQ, per germline. Trimming removed 0 bases at V and 5 bases at J, with 19 bases between. The CDR3 region is CASSLASGGTRGETQYF. Written as DNA, the CDR3 is TGTGCCAGCAGCTTAGCAAGCGGGGGTACCAGGGGGGAGACCCAGTACTTC.

The chain carries TRBV27 and TRBJ1-6; 9 nucleotides agree with TRBD1. J was trimmed by 9 bases and V by 5 bases; bases with no gene match: 8. The CDR3 runs 15 residues. The germline CDR1 and CDR2 sequences are MNHEY and SMNVEV (reference sequence). DNA for the CDR3: TGTGCCAGCAGTCCACAGGGGGCGCGGGCTTCACCCCTCCACTTT. Encoded protein: CASSPQGARASPLHF.

This chain connects TRBV11-2 to TRBJ1-2; 7 bases line up with TRBD1. Germline V gene sequence: CDR1 SGHAT, CDR2 FQNNGV. V shed 2 bases, J shed 3 bases, and the junction held 0 bases outside the gene matches. The CDR3 length is 13 residues. In DNA form, the CDR3 reads TGTGCCAGCAGCTTAACAGGGGACTATGGCTACACCTTC. Residues: CASSLTGDYGYTF. Drawing the rest from reference TRBV11-2 and TRBJ1-2, the complete variable domain is EAGVAQSPRYKIIEKRQSVAFWCNPISGHATLYWYQQILGQGPKLLIQFQNNGVVDDSQLPKDRFSAERLKGVDSTLKIQPAKLEDSAVYLCASSLTGDYGYTFGSGTRLTVV.

The chain employs TRBV4-3 and TRBJ1-1; no firm D call. The CDR3 is 14 residues long. Germline CDR1 and CDR2: LGHNA and YSLEER. Deletions cut 0 bases from V and 4 bases from J, with 9 bases between. This chain's CDR3 is CASSQDYRGTEAFF. CDR3 in DNA: TGCGCCAGCAGCCAAGATTACCGGGGCACTGAAGCTTTCTTT.

This chain uses TRBV5-4 with TRBJ2-6; the D is unclear. The V gene's germline CDR1 is SGHNT and CDR2 YYREEE (reference sequence). Trimming cost V 2 bases and J 0 bases, with 9 bases left between them. The CDR3 is 16 amino acids. The DNA of the CDR3 is TGTGCCAGCAGCTTATCGAAGAACTCTGGGGCCAACGTCCTGACTTTC. Residues: CASSLSKNSGANVLTF.

The chain couples TRBV7-2 to TRBJ2-7, with a tentative D call TRBD1 (5 bases). The CDR3 is 13 residues long. Deletions cut 4 bases from V and 7 bases from J, with 14 bases between. From germline, CDR1 is SGHTA and CDR2 FQGNSA. The CDR3 coding sequence is TGTGCCAGCAGCTCCGATGGGGCGCGGGAGCAGTACTTC. Translated: CASSSDGAREQYF.

The rearrangement links TRBV6-6 to TRBJ2-3, with D maybe TRBD2 (5 bases). The CDR3 has 16 residues. Trimming left V 6 bases short and J 0 bases short, with 16 bases between. The germline CDR1 and CDR2 sequences are MNHNY and SVGAGI (reference sequence). CDR3 bases: TGTGCCAGCAGACTTGAGGGATCCTTTAGCACAGATACGCAGTATTTT. Protein product: CASRLEGSFSTDTQYF.

The DNA for the CDR3 is TGTGCCAGCAGCTTAGTAGGAGGGGGGACTTCCTACGAGCAGTACTTC. This codes for CASSLVGGGTSYEQYF. The chain couples TRBV7-2 to TRBJ2-7, with D perhaps being TRBD1 or TRBD2 (6 bases each). The length of the CDR3 is 16 residues. Germline V gene sequence: CDR1 SGHTA, CDR2 FQGNSA. The V end was cut by 1 base, the J end by 1 base, with 14 bases between.

The V call is TRBV7-2, the J call TRBJ1-4; the D gene is possibly TRBD1 (5 bases). With 6 bases removed from V and 8 bases from J, the gap between germline ends came to 13 bases. Germline lookup yields CDR1 SGHTA and CDR2 FQGNSA. The CDR3 consists of 13 residues. In DNA form, the CDR3 reads TGTGCCAGCAGGAGGGGAGCGAAAGAAAAACTGTTTTTT. This codes for CASRRGAKEKLFF. The full variable domain, completed using reference TRBV7-2 and TRBJ1-4, is GAGVSQSPSNKVTEKGKDVELRCDPISGHTALYWYRQSLGQGLEFLIYFQGNSAPDKSGLPSDRFSAERTGGSVSTLTIQRTQQEDSAVYLCASRRGAKEKLFFGSGTQLSVL.

The genes are TRBV27 and TRBJ2-7; 8 bases are shared with TRBD2. J gave up 4 bases and V 5 bases, and 10 bases lay outside the gene matches. The CDR3 consists of 15 residues. Germline V CDR1 and CDR2: MNHEY, SMNVEV (reference sequence). The CDR3 reads CASSRLPTGGYEQYF. The CDR3 nucleotides read TGTGCCAGCAGTCGCCTCCCAACGGGAGGGTACGAGCAGTACTTC.

V is TRBV6-1 and J is TRBJ1-2; TRBD1 might be the D (6 bases). The CDR3 covers 14 residues. Trimming stripped 6 bases from V and 0 bases from J, with 11 bases between. Germline loops: CDR1 MNHNS, CDR2 SASEGT. The CDR3 protein is CASSRDTPNYGYTF. CDR3 DNA sequence: TGTGCCAGCAGCCGGGACACGCCTAACTATGGCTACACCTTC.

This chain joins TRBV4-2 and TRBJ1-2, with TRBD1 identical over 12 bases. The V and J ends lost 3 bases and 7 bases, in that order; junction bases with no gene match: 9. The V gene's germline CDR1 is LGHNA and CDR2 YNFKEQ. The CDR3 is 16 amino acids. CDR3 coding DNA: TGTGCCAGCAGCCACGAGGAGGGGACAGGGGGCCGTGGCTACACCTTC. As protein: CASSHEEGTGGRGYTF.

This chain uses TRBV6-5 with TRBJ1-3; D is uncertain. V dropped 4 bases and J dropped 0 bases, with 10 bases sitting between them. Germline CDR1 and CDR2: MNHEY and SVGAGI. CDR3 length: 15 residues. The CDR3 bases are TGTGCCAGCAGTTCCTTGACCGTCTCTGGAAACACCATATATTTT. This translates into CASSSLTVSGNTIYF.